This T cell receptor (beta chain) originates from a study of CD8+ T cells in alopecia areata. General study findings and limits: Resident alphabeta T-cell populations of normal skin are likewise subject to sequencing in scalp samples.

On this clone: Its antigen is unidentified.

Sequencing relied on a cDNA template that was reverse transcribed from extracted RNA. Some clones are missing from TCRdb's copy, which holds only in-frame ones; the method was immunoSEQ multiplex PCR. The table shows under 250,000 clones, with around three fifths occurring only once. CDR1 MGHRA and CDR2 YSYEKL come from the germline V gene. CDR3 length equals 15 residues. V lost 5 bases and J 7 bases, leaving 21 bases between the germline ends. The rearrangement links TRBV4-1 to TRBJ2-7; D ambiguous. This TCR was sampled from a human donor in good health. Sequencing was performed on CD8+ T cells sorted from blood. The CDR3 region is CASSLTSTGAEEQYF. The DNA of the CDR3 is TGCGCCAGCAGCTTAACCTCGACCGGTGCGGAAGAGCAGTACTTC.